This entry lists 12 T cell receptor beta chains sequenced from one sample in a study of CD8+CD57+ T cells in acquired aplastic anemia (dated by TCRdb to the late 2010s). The patients picked for sequencing were ones in whom flow cytometry had shown an expansion of CD8+CD57+ cells. TCRdb lists the instrument as Illumina HiSeq 2000. Genomic DNA was used as template for profiling of TCR beta VDJ combinations and CDR3 sequences. The public reads were reanalyzed by TCRdb: fastp trimming at Q25, MiXCR alignment, in-frame beta chains only. CDR3 protein sequences are deduplicated, and each keeps its most common genes and DNA. Within this sample are approximately 130,000 distinct CDR3 sequences, with 55% to 70% of them counted one time only. The ten largest clones add up to around 27% of the sample. Sequenced material: sorted CD4+, CD8+, or CD8+CD57+ T cells (not recorded which) from PBMCs. The receptors shown here come from a human donor with aplastic anemia.

Regarding this clonotype: A single base separates this from a much larger clone, so it may be a read error. The V and J genes are TRBV5-6 and TRBJ2-1; D gene unclear. The germline V gene encodes CDR1 SGHDT and CDR2 YYEEEE. The CDR3 runs 16 residues. The V end lost 3 bases, the J end lost 3 bases, and 16 bases lay between the germline ends. Here the CDR3 reads CASSSYSSLFYNEQFF. The CDR3 DNA follows: TGTGCCAGCAGCTCGTACAGCTCCCTCTTCTACAATGAGCAGTTCTTC.

CDR3 coding DNA: TGTGCCACAAAAAGCGGGGGGGCCGACACCGGGGAGCTGTTTTTT. It is translated as CATKSGGADTGELFF. The rearrangement uses TRBV2 and TRBJ2-2, with TRBD2 identical over 10 bases. Germline V gene lookup returns CDR1 SNHLY and CDR2 FYNNEI. Trimming at V came to 10 bases and at J to 3 bases, leaving 8 bases not matched to a gene. CDR3 length equals 15 residues.

Within the sample, this clonotype is medium-sized. This rearrangement joins TRBV27 to TRBJ2-7; 7 nucleotides align to TRBD1. V lost 4 bases and J lost 0; bases outside the gene matches: 9. From germline, CDR1 is MNHEY and CDR2 SMNVEV (reference sequence). The CDR3 has 16 amino acids. Written as DNA, the CDR3 is TGTGCCAGCAGTTCCTGGGGGACAGCTCCCTCCTACGAGCAGTACTTC. Translating gives CASSSWGTAPSYEQYF.

This clonotype was counted only a few times. The rearrangement uses TRBV2 and TRBJ2-5, with 7 bases fitting TRBD1. Germline CDR1 and CDR2: SNHLY and FYNNEI. CDR3 length: 13 amino acids. V gave up 6 bases and J gave up 5 bases; unmatched junction bases: 6. The CDR3 DNA sequence: TGTGCCAGCAGCGACGACAGGGATGAGACCCAGTACTTC. Translation: CASSDDRDETQYF.

This clonotype has just a few counts. The rearrangement joins TRBV27 to TRBJ2-1; 8 bases line up with TRBD2. The CDR3 length is 14 residues. With V trimmed by 7 bases and J by 6 bases, 8 bases remained unmatched. Germline CDR1 is MNHEY and CDR2 is SMNVEV (reference sequence). The CDR3 bases are TGTGCCAGCACCATAGCGGGACCAAGCAATGAGCAGTTCTTC. Its protein is CASTIAGPSNEQFF.

The rearrangement uses TRBV24-1 and TRBJ2-2; D is undetermined. Germline assignment: CDR1 KGHDR and CDR2 SFDVKD. The V end lost 3 bases, the J end lost 1 base, and 5 bases lay between the germline ends. The CDR3 loop spans 14 amino acids. The CDR3 is CATSDTGNTGELFF. In DNA form, the CDR3 reads TGTGCCACCAGTGATACGGGGAACACCGGGGAGCTGTTTTTT.

The chain combines TRBV25-1 with TRBJ2-1; D is possibly TRBD1 or TRBD2 (6 bases each). Trimming pared 6 bases from V and 8 bases from J, leaving 20 bases between. Germline loops: CDR1 MGHDK, CDR2 SYGVNS. This CDR3 comprises 15 residues. In DNA, the CDR3 is TGTGCCAGCAGCTTACAGGGACTCTCAGGGGATGAGCAGTTCTTC. Residues: CASSLQGLSGDEQFF.

This chain links TRBV7-8 with TRBJ1-5, with D uncertain. CDR3 length equals 13 residues. The V and J ends lost 2 bases and 7 bases respectively, with 9 bases between them. The germline V gene encodes CDR1 SGHVS and CDR2 FQNEAQ. CDR3 nucleotides: TGTGCCAGCAGCTTACGCGGTCAACAGCCCCAGCATTTT. Protein product: CASSLRGQQPQHF.

Worth noting for this clonotype: Being one base from a much bigger clone, this may be a read error. CDR3 DNA: TGCGCCAGCAGCCTCCAGGAGATGGGACCGTTGGACACTGAAGCTTTCTTT. This sequence encodes CASSLQEMGPLDTEAFF. This sequence joins TRBV4-1 and TRBJ1-1; the D gene is possibly TRBD1 (5 bases). This CDR3 region has 17 residues. Germline CDR1 is MGHRA and CDR2 is YSYEKL. V was shortened by 4 bases and J by 3 bases, with 21 bases between the two germline ends.

The J gene is TRBJ2-1, the V gene TRBV4-2; D is unresolved. Between the trimmed V and J ends, which lost 2 bases and 0 bases, there was a span of 11 bases. The CDR3 extends over 16 amino acids. Germline CDR1 LGHNA, CDR2 YNFKEQ. The CDR3 DNA sequence: TGTGCCAGCAGCCAAAACTCAATAAGCTCCTACAATGAGCAGTTCTTC. Translated: CASSQNSISSYNEQFF.

This clonotype has ten or more counts. The V and J genes are TRBV2 and TRBJ1-2, with 10 bases identical to TRBD1. Germline loops: CDR1 SNHLY, CDR2 FYNNEI. J was trimmed by 4 bases and V by 6 bases; bases with no gene match: 5. CDR3 length equals 14 residues. The CDR3 region is CASSQTGGSYGYTF. CDR3 in DNA: TGTGCCAGCAGCCAGACAGGGGGCTCCTATGGCTACACCTTC.

The chain carries TRBV10-3 and TRBJ1-3; 9 positions agree with TRBD1. Germline V lookup: CDR1 ENHRY, CDR2 SYGVKD. This CDR3 has 15 amino acids. The V and J ends lost 10 bases and 4 bases, in that order; junction bases with no gene match: 11. The CDR3 spells CATNQQGASGNTIYF. CDR3 coding DNA: TGTGCCACCAACCAACAGGGGGCGTCGGGAAACACCATATATTTT.